The 8 T cell receptor beta chains given below trace back to one sample, sequenced in a study of early T cells in non-severe SARS-CoV-2 infection. TCRdb reanalysed the 5' RACE reads using MiXCR and keeps one entry per CDR3 protein. This sample yields around 84,000 distinct CDR3 sequences, of which about 12% are seen a single time; under 3% belongs to the top ten. The sample comprised whole blood. These receptors were collected from an adult who was a healthcare worker with PCR-confirmed SARS-CoV-2 infection or an uninfected control (not recorded which).

The chain employs TRBV29-1 and TRBJ1-1; possible D gene TRBD1, 6 bases. From germline, CDR1 is SQVTM and CDR2 ANQGSEA. V was pared by 6 bases and J by 2 bases, with 13 bases between. There are 13 residues in the CDR3. The CDR3 loop is CSVTQGYNTEAFF. CDR3 DNA: TGCAGCGTCACACAGGGATATAACACTGAAGCTTTCTTT.

This clonotype was seen more than once but under ten times. This rearrangement joins TRBV27 to TRBJ2-1; 13 nucleotides align to TRBD2. There are 14 residues in the CDR3. Trimming cost V 9 bases and J 5 bases; bases outside gene matches: 4. Germline-derived CDR1 and CDR2 are MNHEY and SMNVEV (reference sequence). CDR3 coding DNA: TGTGCCAGAACTAGCGGGAGGGGGGACAATGAGCAGTTCTTC. Amino acid sequence: CARTSGRGDNEQFF.

This clonotype was counted a few times. The chain has TRBV6-2 or TRBV6-3 and TRBJ2-5; D not resolved. The CDR3 runs to 13 residues. V gave up 3 bases and J gave up 3 bases, with 8 bases separating them. Looked up from germline, CDR1 is MNHEY and CDR2 is SVGEGT. The CDR3 loop is CASSYFGEETQYF. The CDR3 nucleotides read TGTGCCAGCAGTTATTTCGGCGAAGAGACCCAGTACTTC.

The CDR3 DNA reads as TGCAGTGCCCAGCTACCCGGGGGGCCGAGCTCCTACGAGCAGTACTTC. Its translation is CSAQLPGGPSSYEQYF. V gene TRBV20-1 combines with J gene TRBJ2-7; D possibly corresponds to TRBD2 (7 bases). With 6 bases removed from V and 0 bases from J, the gap between germline ends came to 21 bases. The length of the CDR3 is 16 residues. Germline V gives CDR1 DFQATT, CDR2 SNEGSKA (reference sequence).

This clonotype was detected ten times or more. This rearrangement joins TRBV5-1 to TRBJ1-1, with D uncertain. The CDR3 extends over 14 amino acids. Trimming pared 6 bases from V and 4 bases from J, leaving 16 bases between. In germline, CDR1 is SGHRS, CDR2 YFSETQ. For the CDR3, the DNA is TGCGCCAGCACCGTTGGCACAAGAGGCACTGAAGCTTTCTTT. Protein sequence: CASTVGTRGTEAFF.

Only a few counts were recorded for this clonotype. The CDR3 loop is CASNRDRLQETQYF. CDR3 sequence (DNA): TGTGCCAGCAATCGGGACCGGCTCCAAGAGACCCAGTACTTC. This chain connects TRBV6-5 to TRBJ2-5; D is possibly TRBD1 or TRBD2 (5 bases each). The germline gives CDR1 MNHEY, CDR2 SVGAGI. The CDR3 contains 14 residues. Trimming removed 7 bases from V and 1 base from J, with 13 bases in between.

This clonotype showed up just a few times. V is TRBV30 and J is TRBJ1-1; no reliable D call. The CDR3 runs 15 residues. Trimming cost V 0 bases and J 3 bases, with 14 bases left between them. CDR1 is GTSNPN and CDR2 is SVGIG in the germline V gene (reference sequence). The DNA for the CDR3 is TGTGCCTGGAGTGTAGTCGGGTGGGTGGACACTGAAGCTTTCTTT. The encoded protein is CAWSVVGWVDTEAFF.

This clonotype has a count of ten or more. The CDR3 DNA is TGTGCCAGTACCAGGGGCGGCAGGGTCTCCTACAATGAGCAGTTCTTC. This sequence encodes CASTRGGRVSYNEQFF. The rearrangement uses TRBV3-1 and TRBJ2-1; D might be TRBD1 (6 bases). Trimming took off 9 bases at V and 0 bases at J, with 18 bases between the two ends. The CDR3 is made up of 16 amino acids. Germline CDR1 is LGHDT and CDR2 is YNNKEL (reference sequence).